Sequencing of this T cell receptor (beta chain) was carried out in a study of molecular identifiers for immune sequencing clone quantification. This clonotype was counted at least ten times. The bulk TCR libraries were made with methods described before and with listed TCR primers. TCRdb fed the PCR reads into MiXCR, producing one record per CDR3 protein. The profile shows approximately 550,000 distinct CDR3 sequences, approximately 25% of them singletons. CDR3 length: 12 residues. Germline values: CDR1 SQVTM, CDR2 ANQGSEA. The V gene lost 5 bases and the J gene lost 2 bases, with 10 bases spanning the gap.

The chain uses TRBV29-1 and TRBJ2-7; no clear D gene. The specimen was naive CD8+ T cells from blood, with Jurkat cell RNA spiked in. Sample subset: FACS-sorted CD8+CD4-CCR7+CD45RA+ naive T cells. The receptor was derived from a human donor in good health. Some libraries in this study had Jurkat cell RNA spiked in. CDR3 residues: CSVLVGAYEQYF. CDR3 coding DNA: TGCAGCGTTCTCGTTGGTGCCTACGAGCAGTACTTC.